This T cell receptor beta chain derives from a study of blood T cell repertoires in COVID-19. Whole-study context: The United States, Italy and Spain provided the acute and convalescent COVID-19 samples. PBMCs, B-cell-depleted T cells, or T cells were the source of the cDNA or gDNA that made up the material.

Germline values: CDR1 GTSNPN, CDR2 SVGIG (reference sequence). V lost 2 bases to trimming and J lost 2 bases, with 7 bases between them. The CDR3 consists of 13 residues. Original analysis: Cell counts per sample came from amplifying reference gene primers. Sequencing was performed with immunoSEQ multiplex PCR; in TCRdb, only in-frame clones are kept and a portion is missing. V, J and clone size derive from that table, while D and trimming were established from the DNA sequence. The sample holds 250,000 or so clones, about 91% seen once. This chain joins TRBV30 and TRBJ2-1, with D hard to call. Specimen: peripheral blood. This receptor was obtained from a woman younger than 45 with COVID-19, enrolled during active disease. The CDR3 nucleotides are TGTGCCTGGAGTCTCCTTACCTACAATGAGCAGTTCTTC. This gives the protein CAWSLLTYNEQFF.